The 2 T cell receptor beta chains below all came from one sample that was sequenced in a study of T-cell memory formation after mild COVID-19. MiXCR, applied by TCRdb to the 5' RACE reads, yields one record per CDR3 protein. The table records around 320,000 distinct CDR3 sequences, around 19% of them present only once. The sample consisted of PBMCs or a T cell subset sorted from them (not recorded which). The receptors here all came from a man aged 18 to 29 who had mild COVID-19 (a few samples of this study predate the infection). Cell type and time point are not known.

This clonotype was counted only a few times. The V and J genes are TRBV20-1 and TRBJ2-1, with 11 bases matching TRBD1. With V trimmed by 0 bases and J by 7 bases, 8 bases remained unmatched. Germline V lookup: CDR1 DFQATT, CDR2 SNEGSKA (reference sequence). This CDR3 is built from 16 residues. The CDR3 region has the DNA TGCAGTGCTAGAGATCTGGGGACAGGGGGTATGAATGAGCAGTTCTTC. Translating gives CSARDLGTGGMNEQFF.

This clonotype came up a few times. This chain uses TRBV4-2 with TRBJ1-1; 7 nucleotides align to TRBD1. V shed 4 bases and J 6 bases; nucleotides not matched to a gene: 14. In germline, CDR1 is LGHNA, CDR2 YNFKEQ. This CDR3 has 16 amino acids. As DNA, the CDR3 is TGTGCCAGCAGCCCACGACAGGGTGGACCCCGGGCTGAAGCTTTCTTT. Translated: CASSPRQGGPRAEAFF.